The present TCR beta chain was sequenced within a study of T cell responses to AZD1222 COVID-19 vaccine. Study as a whole: Timing groups of about 4 and about 12 weeks for second doses were pooled.

Study findings and constraints: At baseline, seropositivity was found in only six or seven AZD1222 recipients.

Note on this clone: Its cognate antigen is unknown.

The germline V and J ends were trimmed by 4 bases and 8 bases, with 16 bases remaining between them. There are 15 residues in the CDR3. Germline loops: CDR1 SGDLS, CDR2 YYNGEE. Measured with immunoSEQ multiplex PCR; TCRdb has only the in-frame clones, and not every one. The profile covers about 90,000 clones, with roughly 87% appearing a single time and around 5.8% taken by the ten largest. The gene calls are TRBV9 and TRBJ1-6; D not certain. The clonotype comes from an adult in good health. Sample: peripheral blood, taken on day 0 of AZD1222 vaccination. The CDR3 region is CASSRGSPRDSPLHF. CDR3 in DNA: TGTGCCAGCAGCCGCGGCTCCCCGAGAGATTCACCCCTCCACTTT.